The source of this T cell receptor (beta chain) is a study of neoadjuvant anti-PD-1 for oral cavity cancer. Overall study context: Most patients had three to four biweekly doses of 3 mg/kg nivolumab before resection. Patients without progression got a fourth dose around day 43. Study-level results: Treg/Th17 ratio rose with pretreatment blood and fell with post-treatment tumor TCRbeta clonality.

The V and J ends lost 5 bases and 10 bases, in that order; junction bases with no gene match: 16. The CDR3 is 17 residues long. CDR1 and CDR2 (germline): SGHAT, FQNNGV. This clone showed up just a few times. No antigen is known for it. Time point specified: after neoadjuvant nivolumab, at surgical resection. Repertoires were generated with immunoSEQ multiplex PCR, while TCRdb's copy carries only in-frame clones and drops some. The table records 9,500 to 13,000 clones, around three fifths of them present only once. The V gene is TRBV11-2, the J gene TRBJ1-6, with 8 bases aligning to TRBD1. The sequence came from a person between 35 and 79 years old with oral cavity squamous cell carcinoma. Sequences were derived from tumor tissue, sampled after nivolumab (anti-PD-1) treatment. Here the CDR3 DNA reads TGTGCCAGCAGCCTTACGGCCGGACAGGGCGTAGCCTCACCCCTCCACTTT. The encoded protein is CASSLTAGQGVASPLHF.